This is a list of T cell receptor beta chains from one sample in a study of T cells in Graves' hyperthyroidism and ophthalmopathy. Using its own MiXCR run on the multiplex PCR reads, TCRdb lists one record per CDR3 protein. The table lists approximately 590,000 distinct CDR3 sequences, around 42% of them singletons. The sequencing input was peripheral blood or thyroid tissue (not recorded which). These receptors were taken from a woman aged 18 to 35 with Graves' hyperthyroidism. Each CDR3 is given with its conserved first and last residue. A D gene is named only where the DNA matches it firmly.

v_gene: TRBV25-1
len: 17
d_gene: .
CDR3aa: CASSSTAISSYNSPLHF

v_gene: TRBV6-1
len: 15
d_gene: .
CDR3aa: CASSTPSGGGTEAFF

v_gene: TRBV25-1
len: 9
d_gene: .
CDR3aa: CASSESGTF

v_gene: TRBV15
len: 13
d_gene: .
CDR3aa: CATSREVAYGYTF

v_gene: TRBV7-9
len: 13
d_gene: .
CDR3aa: CASRGPGAYEQYF

v_gene: TRBV20-1
len: 14
d_gene: .
CDR3aa: CSAVRDPAGHEQYF

v_gene: TRBV9
len: 15
d_gene: TRBD1
CDR3aa: CASSDRGLGVSPLHF

v_gene: TRBV7-3
len: 11
d_gene: .
CDR3aa: CASSVEPGTLF

v_gene: TRBV6-2/TRBV6-3
len: 14
d_gene: .
CDR3aa: CASSYGTNYSPLHF

v_gene: TRBV12-3/TRBV12-4
len: 13
d_gene: TRBD2
CDR3aa: CASSPQREETQYF

v_gene: TRBV2
len: 14
d_gene: TRBD1
CDR3aa: CASRTGTAGNTIYF

v_gene: TRBV6-1
len: 16
d_gene: .
CDR3aa: CASWARGTSTNEKLFF

v_gene: TRBV12-3/TRBV12-4
len: 13
d_gene: .
CDR3aa: CASSPRVGAGYTF

v_gene: TRBV24-1
len: 14
d_gene: .
CDR3aa: CASSERGRGETQYF

v_gene: TRBV15
len: 15
d_gene: TRBD1
CDR3aa: CATSRLQGASYEQYF

v_gene: TRBV7-2
len: 18
d_gene: TRBD1
CDR3aa: CASSDHTGGRYNNQPQHF

v_gene: TRBV29-1
len: 14
d_gene: TRBD1
CDR3aa: CSGDRGSANYGYTF

v_gene: TRBV2
len: 13
d_gene: .
CDR3aa: CASSVTAIYGYTF

v_gene: TRBV6-5
len: 17
d_gene: TRBD2
CDR3aa: CAISYSRAGGFVETQYF

v_gene: TRBV7-8
len: 16
d_gene: .
CDR3aa: CASSRPGTEKRSPLHF

v_gene: TRBV29-1
len: 13
d_gene: .
CDR3aa: CSLAAGGAYEQYF

v_gene: TRBV2
len: 16
d_gene: TRBD1
CDR3aa: CASSTQQGADEETQYF

v_gene: TRBV20-1
len: 14
d_gene: TRBD1
CDR3aa: CSAPWTGGLETQYF

v_gene: TRBV29-1
len: 12
d_gene: .
CDR3aa: CSVANLFYEQYF

v_gene: TRBV7-2
len: 14
d_gene: .
CDR3aa: CASRSPGVNYGYTF

v_gene: TRBV9
len: 14
d_gene: .
CDR3aa: CASSVSQGPYEQYF

v_gene: TRBV29-1
len: 13
d_gene: .
CDR3aa: CSASPTGNTEAFF

v_gene: TRBV7-2
len: 19
d_gene: TRBD2
CDR3aa: CASSLAPGGSGTPSYEQYF

v_gene: TRBV20-1
len: 12
d_gene: .
CDR3aa: CSAQEGFYEQYF

v_gene: TRBV20-1
len: 12
d_gene: .
CDR3aa: CSAPPDPYGYTF

v_gene: TRBV7-9
len: 13
d_gene: .
CDR3aa: CASSLPPHHGYTF

v_gene: TRBV12-3/TRBV12-4
len: 14
d_gene: .
CDR3aa: CASSFEILGRPQHF

v_gene: TRBV10-1
len: 13
d_gene: .
CDR3aa: CASSDAGANVLTF

v_gene: TRBV16
len: 14
d_gene: TRBD1
CDR3aa: CASSQSKTGHGYTF

v_gene: TRBV9
len: 15
d_gene: .
CDR3aa: CASSPSGTVIDEQYF

v_gene: TRBV13
len: 15
d_gene: TRBD1
CDR3aa: CASGTGGVTNEKLFF

v_gene: TRBV10-1
len: 13
d_gene: .
CDR3aa: CASSGARDYGYTF